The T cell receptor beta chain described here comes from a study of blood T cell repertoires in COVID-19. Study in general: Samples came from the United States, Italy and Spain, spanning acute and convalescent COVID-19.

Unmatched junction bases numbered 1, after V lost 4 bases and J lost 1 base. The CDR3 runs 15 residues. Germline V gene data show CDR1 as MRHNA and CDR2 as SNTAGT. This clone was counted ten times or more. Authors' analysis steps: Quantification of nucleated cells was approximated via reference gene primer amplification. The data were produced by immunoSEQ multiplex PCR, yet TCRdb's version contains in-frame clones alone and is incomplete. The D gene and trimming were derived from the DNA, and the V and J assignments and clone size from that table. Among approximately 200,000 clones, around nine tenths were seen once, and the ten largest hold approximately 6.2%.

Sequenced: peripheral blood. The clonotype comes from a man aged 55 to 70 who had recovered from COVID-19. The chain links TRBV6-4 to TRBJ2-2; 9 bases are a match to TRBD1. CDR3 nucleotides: TGTGCCAGCAGTGGGGGACAGGGGAACACCGGGGAGCTGTTTTTT. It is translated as CASSGGQGNTGELFF.